This T cell receptor (beta chain) was recorded in a study of naive and memory T cell subsets. An equimolar mix of two oligonucleotides served as the beta constant-region primer for TRBC1 and TRBC2. Four rounds of PCR amplified the ligated cDNA using nested alpha and beta constant-region primers plus SP2. MiXCR, run by TCRdb on the UMI-ligation and nested PCR reads, gives a single entry per CDR3 protein. The data hold around 100,000 distinct CDR3 sequences, with around 15% observed a single time. This clonotype showed up many times. Its antigen is undetermined. V lost 1 base and J 9 bases, leaving 13 bases between the germline ends. The V gene's germline CDR1 is LGHNA and CDR2 YSLEER. The CDR3 length is 14 residues. Study-level findings and limits: A few larger clonotypes appeared in naive repertoires, especially CD8, possibly memory cells re-expressing CD45RA. Each distinct alpha or beta sequence counts as one clonotype.

This chain connects TRBV4-3 to TRBJ2-1; D not certain. The specimen was naive CD8+ T cells from blood. This TCR was recovered from a human donor in good health. The CDR3 DNA sequence: TGCGCCAGCAGCCAAGGGGTAGGGTTCGTTGAGCAGTTCTTC. Its translation is CASSQGVGFVEQFF.